What follows are 21 T cell receptor beta chains derived from one specimen sequenced in a study of T cells in tumors and immune-related adverse events. Sequenced by immunoSEQ multiplex PCR; TCRdb stores in-frame clones only, minus some. The sample lists around 10,000 clones, about 90% occurring once. The material sequenced was lymph node tissue, taken from a patient treated with anti-PD-1 therapy. Every receptor here comes from a female donor with metastatic renal cell carcinoma.

This chain connects TRBV6-5 to TRBJ2-5, with D possibly being TRBD1 (5 bases). From germline, CDR1 is MNHEY and CDR2 SVGAGI. The CDR3 sequence is 15 residues long. Trimming removed 2 bases at V and 5 bases at J, with 15 bases between. The CDR3 coding sequence is TGTGCCAGCAGTTACGCCCAACAGGTCCGGGAGACCCAGTACTTC. This translates into CASSYAQQVRETQYF.

The chain carries TRBV5-1 and TRBJ2-5, with D possibly being TRBD2 (6 bases). With 0 bases removed from V and 4 bases from J, the gap between germline ends came to 16 bases. Germline values: CDR1 SGHRS, CDR2 YFSETQ. The CDR3 is 16 amino acids. CDR3 sequence: CASSLEVRGEGETQYF. The CDR3 region has the DNA TGCGCCAGCAGCTTGGAAGTGCGGGGCGAGGGAGAGACCCAGTACTTC.

This clone was seen a handful of times. The J gene is TRBJ1-2, the V gene TRBV9; tentative D call: TRBD1 (5 bases). This CDR3 spans 13 amino acids. CDR1 and CDR2 (germline): SGDLS, YYNGEE. Trimming pared 3 bases from V and 6 bases from J, leaving 12 bases between. In nucleotides, the CDR3 is TGTGCCAGCAGCGCGGGGGGGAGGAATGGCTACACCTTC. It encodes CASSAGGRNGYTF.

The chain carries TRBV7-9 and TRBJ2-7; D gene uncertain. V lost 1 base and J 3 bases, leaving 10 bases between the germline ends. CDR1 and CDR2 from the germline V gene are SEHNR and FQNEAQ (reference sequence). This CDR3 contains 14 residues. In DNA, the CDR3 is TGTGCCAGCAGCTTAGGTGGCGGCCACTACGAGCAGTACTTC. This gives the protein CASSLGGGHYEQYF.

This chain connects TRBV27 to TRBJ1-2; the D gene is possibly TRBD1 (5 bases). This CDR3 is 15 amino acids long. Trimming took 0 bases from V and 2 from J, leaving 10 bases between them. Looked up from germline, CDR1 is MNHEY and CDR2 is SMNVEV (reference sequence). The CDR3 sequence is CASSLSATGNYGYTF. The CDR3 DNA reads as TGTGCCAGCAGTTTATCGGCCACAGGAAACTATGGCTACACCTTC.

In its sample, this clone was seen once. This chain connects TRBV6-1 to TRBJ1-4; D unclear. Germline V gene lookup returns CDR1 MNHNS and CDR2 SASEGT. Trimming removed 2 bases at V and 5 bases at J, with 12 bases between. CDR3 size: 15 residues. The CDR3 coding sequence is TGTGCCAGCAGTGAACAAGCGGGTGTAAATGAAAAACTGTTTTTT. Residues: CASSEQAGVNEKLFF.

In DNA form, the CDR3 reads TGCGCCAGCAGCTTGGACAATTTGGGAGGCGGCTACGAGCAGTACTTC. Translated, it gives CASSLDNLGGGYEQYF. The chain carries TRBV5-1 and TRBJ2-7, with D tentatively TRBD2 (6 bases). This CDR3 comprises 16 residues. V shed 0 bases and J shed 3 bases, with 16 bases lying between them. From germline, CDR1 is SGHRS and CDR2 YFSETQ.

V is TRBV4-2 and J is TRBJ1-2; D unresolved. Looked up from germline, CDR1 is LGHNA and CDR2 is YNFKEQ. V shed 5 bases and J shed 3 bases, with 16 bases lying between them. CDR3 size: 15 residues. CDR3 sequence (DNA): TGTGCCAGCAGCAACCCGGAGAGGGCGGACTATGGCTACACCTTC. This codes for CASSNPERADYGYTF.

On this clone: Other DNA sequences in this sample translate to the same CDR3. The V gene is TRBV28, the J gene TRBJ2-7, with D perhaps given as TRBD1 or TRBD2 (5 bases each). This CDR3 has 12 amino acids. V shed 2 bases and J shed 3 bases, with 5 bases lying between them. Germline loops: CDR1 MDHEN, CDR2 SYDVKM. CDR3 sequence reads: CASSLGGYEQYF. As DNA, the CDR3 is TGTGCCAGCAGTTTAGGGGGCTACGAGCAGTACTTC. Full variable domain (remainder filled in from reference TRBV28 and TRBJ2-7): DVKVTQSSRYLVKRTGEKVFLECVQDMDHENMFWYRQDPGLGLRLIYFSYDVKMKEKGDIPEGYSVSREKKERFSLILESASTNQTSMYLCASSLGGYEQYFGPGTRLTVT.

The chain has TRBV6-4 and TRBJ2-1, with TRBD2 matching 8 bases. V shed 5 bases and J 3 bases; nucleotides not matched to a gene: 6. Germline V gene sequence: CDR1 MRHNA, CDR2 SNTAGT. This CDR3 spans 15 amino acids. The CDR3 coding sequence is TGTGCCAGCAGTCCCGTAGCGGGGAACTACAATGAGCAGTTCTTC. Translation gives CASSPVAGNYNEQFF.

The V and J genes are TRBV18 and TRBJ2-1, with 8 bases matching TRBD2. Trimming removed 3 bases from V and 15 bases from J; junction bases left unmatched: 28. CDR1 KGHSH and CDR2 LQKENI come from the germline V gene. The CDR3 consists of 19 residues. CDR3 in amino acids: CASSPVLFGGARATQLRFF. The CDR3 region has the DNA TGTGCCAGCTCACCCGTCCTGTTCGGGGGGGCGCGGGCCACGCAATTGAGGTTCTTC.

This chain connects TRBV4-1 to TRBJ2-5; a possible D gene is TRBD2 (7 bases). CDR1 and CDR2 (germline): MGHRA, YSYEKL. The CDR3 has 15 amino acids. Between the trimmed V and J ends, which lost 0 bases and 2 bases, there was a span of 10 bases. The CDR3 DNA sequence: TGCGCCAGCAGCCAAGAAGGGGGAGGGCAAGAGACCCAGTACTTC. This encodes CASSQEGGGQETQYF.

This chain links TRBV18 with TRBJ2-3; 11 nucleotides match TRBD2. V gave up 3 bases and J gave up 6 bases; unmatched junction bases: 8. This CDR3 has 16 amino acids. Germline CDR1 KGHSH, CDR2 LQKENI. CDR3 coding DNA: TGTGCCAGCTCACCTACTGGGACTAGCGGCGCGGATACGCAGTATTTT. Its protein is CASSPTGTSGADTQYF.

The rearrangement links TRBV5-1 to TRBJ2-1; D unresolved. V was pared by 0 bases and J by 8 bases, with 6 bases between. This CDR3 spans 12 amino acids. In germline, CDR1 is SGHRS, CDR2 YFSETQ. The CDR3 bases are TGCGCCAGCAGCTTGGTTCGTGATGAGCAGTTCTTC. Translation: CASSLVRDEQFF.

The chain couples TRBV23-1 to TRBJ1-2, with D uncertain. TRBV23-1 is treated as an ORF (open reading frame) with a function not yet certain. V was cut by 2 bases and J by 4 bases, with 14 bases left in between. CDR3 length equals 15 residues. The CDR3 region has the DNA TGCGCCAGCAGTCAAGACCCAGGAACTGTCTATGGCTACACCTTC. Protein: CASSQDPGTVYGYTF.

The rearrangement joins TRBV13 to TRBJ2-7; TRBD1 matches 10 bases. The length of the CDR3 is 14 residues. In germline, CDR1 is PRHDT, CDR2 FYEKMQ (reference sequence). V lost 4 bases to trimming and J lost 5 bases; unmatched junction nucleotides: 5. DNA for the CDR3: TGTGCCAGCAGCTCGGACAGGGGGTCTCACGAGCAGTACTTC. Translating gives CASSSDRGSHEQYF.

This clone was picked up one time. The chain links TRBV7-9 to TRBJ1-2; the D gene is possibly TRBD1 (6 bases). The CDR3 totals 15 residues. The germline V gene encodes CDR1 SEHNR and CDR2 FQNEAQ (reference sequence). The ends were cut back, 1 base at V and 8 bases at J, with 17 bases in the middle. The CDR3 nucleotides are TGTGCCAGCAGCTTAGTGGGGGGGGCAAGGTCCGGCTACACCTTC. Its protein product is CASSLVGGARSGYTF.

V gene TRBV7-2 combines with J gene TRBJ2-3; D is perhaps TRBD1 or TRBD2 (5 bases each). CDR1 and CDR2 (germline): SGHTA, FQGNSA. Trimming took 0 bases from V and 2 from J, leaving 9 bases between them. This CDR3 has 15 residues. DNA for the CDR3: TGTGCCAGCAGCTTAGCGGGGGTAATCACAGATACGCAGTATTTT. Protein sequence: CASSLAGVITDTQYF.

The V gene is TRBV4-2, the J gene TRBJ1-2; a possible D gene is TRBD1 (5 bases). Germline V CDR1 and CDR2: LGHNA, YNFKEQ. V lost 1 base and J lost 8, with 23 bases in between. This CDR3 contains 17 residues. CDR3 loop: CASSQATSVLTAQGYTF. In DNA form, the CDR3 reads TGTGCCAGCAGCCAAGCAACGAGTGTTCTGACAGCCCAAGGCTACACCTTC.

V usage is TRBV7-9 and J usage is TRBJ2-1, with 9 bases lining up with TRBD2. Germline V gives CDR1 SEHNR, CDR2 FQNEAQ (reference sequence). The CDR3 sequence is 16 residues long. The trim removed 4 bases at V and 8 bases at J, leaving 12 bases unmatched. This chain's CDR3 is CASSYYSGSLPDEQFF. CDR3 coding DNA: TGTGCCAGCAGCTACTATAGCGGGAGTCTTCCAGATGAGCAGTTCTTC.

The CDR3 sequence: CASSIGGLAGPGELFF. The CDR3 region has the DNA TGTGCCAGTAGTATAGGTGGGCTAGCGGGGCCCGGGGAGCTGTTTTTT. The V call is TRBV19, the J call TRBJ2-2; 9 nucleotides line up with TRBD2. The CDR3 is 16 residues long. Germline V gives CDR1 LNHDA, CDR2 SQIVND (reference sequence). V was pared by 1 base and J by 6 bases, with 6 bases of the junction left unmatched.